This T cell receptor beta chain emerged from a study of cytomegalovirus exposure and HLA in healthy donors. As to this clone: Its antigen is not known.

The study ran its PCR with 60 Vbeta and 13 Jbeta primers. TCRdb's table, derived via immunoSEQ multiplex PCR, lists solely in-frame clones and lacks some. Found here are 120,000 or so clones, roughly 68% of them singletons; the top ten hold approximately 5%. Notes on the study in general: The authors later linked a missense DCLRE1C variant to TCR beta V- and J-gene trimming.

Sequencing was carried out using PBMCs. The clonotype originates from a woman aged 45-65 years in good health and CMV-seropositive.

CDR3 bases: TGTGCCAGCAGGACCCAGGGTAACACTGAAGCTTTCTTT. This translates into CASRTQGNTEAFF. V gene TRBV6-4 combines with J gene TRBJ1-1, with a possible D match to TRBD1 (5 bases). Germline CDR1 reads MRHNA; CDR2 reads SNTAGT. The V end lost 6 bases, the J end lost 2 bases, and 10 bases lay between the germline ends. The length of the CDR3 is 13 residues.